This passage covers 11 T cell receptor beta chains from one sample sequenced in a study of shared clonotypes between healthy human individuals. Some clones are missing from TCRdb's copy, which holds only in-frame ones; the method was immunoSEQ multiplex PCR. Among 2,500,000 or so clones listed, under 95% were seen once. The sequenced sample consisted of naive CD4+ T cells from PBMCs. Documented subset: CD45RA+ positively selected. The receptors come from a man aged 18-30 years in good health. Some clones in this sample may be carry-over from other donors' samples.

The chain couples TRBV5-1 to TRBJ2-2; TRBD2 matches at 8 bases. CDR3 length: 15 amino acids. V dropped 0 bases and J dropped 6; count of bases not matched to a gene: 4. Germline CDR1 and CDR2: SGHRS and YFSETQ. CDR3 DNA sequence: TGCGCCAGCAGCTTGGAGCGGGAGAGACCCGGGGAGCTGTTTTTT. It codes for CASSLERERPGELFF.

The CDR3 here is CASSYRTGFQETQYF. The CDR3 bases are TGTGCCAGCAGTTACAGGACAGGCTTTCAGGAGACCCAGTACTTC. This chain connects TRBV6-5 to TRBJ2-5, with 7 bases aligning to TRBD1. The CDR3 has 15 residues. Germline CDR1 MNHEY, CDR2 SVGAGI. J lost 5 bases, V lost 2 bases, and 8 bases had no gene match.

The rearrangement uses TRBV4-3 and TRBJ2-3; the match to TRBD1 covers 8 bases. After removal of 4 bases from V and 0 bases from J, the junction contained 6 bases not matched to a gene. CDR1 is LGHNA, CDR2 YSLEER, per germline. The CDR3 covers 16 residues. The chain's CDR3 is CASSPRDRLSTDTQYF. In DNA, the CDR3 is TGCGCCAGCAGCCCCCGGGACAGGCTAAGCACAGATACGCAGTATTTT.

CDR3 loop: CASSPASPGRNEQFF. The CDR3 DNA reads TGTGCCAGCAGCCCAGCCTCCCCAGGGAGGAATGAGCAGTTCTTC. The chain links TRBV7-3 to TRBJ2-1, with D maybe TRBD2 (6 bases). The germline V gene encodes CDR1 SGHTA and CDR2 FQGTGA. The CDR3 runs to 15 residues. Trimming cost V 5 bases and J 7 bases, with 18 bases left between them.

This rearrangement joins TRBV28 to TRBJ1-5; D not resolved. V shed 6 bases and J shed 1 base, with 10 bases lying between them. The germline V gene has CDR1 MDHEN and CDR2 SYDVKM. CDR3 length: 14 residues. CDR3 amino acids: CASSRLGSNQPQHF. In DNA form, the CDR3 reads TGTGCCAGCAGCCGACTTGGGAGCAATCAGCCCCAGCATTTT. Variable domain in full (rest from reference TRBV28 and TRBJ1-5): DVKVTQSSRYLVKRTGEKVFLECVQDMDHENMFWYRQDPGLGLRLIYFSYDVKMKEKGDIPEGYSVSREKKERFSLILESASTNQTSMYLCASSRLGSNQPQHFGDGTRLSIL.

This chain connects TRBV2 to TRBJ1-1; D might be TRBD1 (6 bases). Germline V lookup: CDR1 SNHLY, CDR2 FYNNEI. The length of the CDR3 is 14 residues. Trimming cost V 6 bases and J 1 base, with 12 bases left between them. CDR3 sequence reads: CASSDDRQNTEAFF. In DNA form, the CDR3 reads TGTGCCAGCAGCGATGACAGGCAGAACACTGAAGCTTTCTTT.

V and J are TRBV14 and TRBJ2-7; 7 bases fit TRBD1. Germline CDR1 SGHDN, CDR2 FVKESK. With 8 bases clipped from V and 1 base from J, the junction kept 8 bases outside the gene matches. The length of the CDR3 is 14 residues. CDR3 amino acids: CASGPGTASYEQYF. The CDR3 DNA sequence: TGTGCCAGCGGCCCCGGGACAGCTTCCTACGAGCAGTACTTC.

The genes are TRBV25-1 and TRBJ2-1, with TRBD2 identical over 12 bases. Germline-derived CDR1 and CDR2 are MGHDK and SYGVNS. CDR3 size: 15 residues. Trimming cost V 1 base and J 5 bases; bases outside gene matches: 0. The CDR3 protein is CASSESSGGDNEQFF. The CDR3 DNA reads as TGTGCCAGCAGTGAATCTAGCGGGGGGGACAATGAGCAGTTCTTC.

The CDR3 bases are TGTGCCAGCAGCTTAACGTTAATCCGGGGAACCTATGAGCAGTTCTTC. Translating gives CASSLTLIRGTYEQFF. The chain combines TRBV7-3 with TRBJ2-1, with TRBD2 as a possible D gene (5 bases). V was pared by 0 bases and J by 8 bases, with 17 bases between. CDR1 SGHTA and CDR2 FQGTGA come from the germline V gene. The CDR3 runs 16 residues.

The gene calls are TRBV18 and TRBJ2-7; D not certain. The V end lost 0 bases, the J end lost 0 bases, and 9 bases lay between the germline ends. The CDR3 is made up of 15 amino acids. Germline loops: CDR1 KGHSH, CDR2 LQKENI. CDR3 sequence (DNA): TGTGCCAGCTCACCACCTCGCCTACCCTCCTACGAGCAGTACTTC. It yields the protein CASSPPRLPSYEQYF.

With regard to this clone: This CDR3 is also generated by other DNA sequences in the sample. CDR3 DNA sequence: TGTGCCAGTAGTCGCAGGGGTGAGACCCAGTACTTC. Protein sequence: CASSRRGETQYF. The chain is built from TRBV19 and TRBJ2-5, with D possibly matching TRBD1 (6 bases). The germline gives CDR1 LNHDA, CDR2 SQIVND (reference sequence). The V and J ends lost 5 bases and 5 bases respectively, with 9 bases between them. The CDR3 contains 12 residues.